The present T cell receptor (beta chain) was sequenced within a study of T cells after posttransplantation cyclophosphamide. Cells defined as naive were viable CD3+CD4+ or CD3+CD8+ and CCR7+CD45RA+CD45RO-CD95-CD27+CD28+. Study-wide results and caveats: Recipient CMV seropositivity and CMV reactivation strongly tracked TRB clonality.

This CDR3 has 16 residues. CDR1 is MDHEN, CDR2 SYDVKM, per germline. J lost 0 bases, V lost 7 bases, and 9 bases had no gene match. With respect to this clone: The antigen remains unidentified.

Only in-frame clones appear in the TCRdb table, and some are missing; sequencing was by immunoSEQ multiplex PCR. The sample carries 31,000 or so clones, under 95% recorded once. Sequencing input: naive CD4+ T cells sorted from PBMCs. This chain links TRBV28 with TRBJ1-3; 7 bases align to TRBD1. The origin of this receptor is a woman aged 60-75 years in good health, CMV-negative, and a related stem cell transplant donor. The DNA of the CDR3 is TGTGCCAGCACTGAGAAGAACAGGGGCTCTGGAAACACCATATATTTT. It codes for CASTEKNRGSGNTIYF.